What follows describes a single TCR beta chain. No antigen is known for it. This specimen comes from a study of PD-1 blockade in mismatch repair-deficient tumors. Study as a whole: Patients had 12 mismatch repair-deficient cancer types, all previously treated and progressing. General study points: Rapid post-treatment expansion, then contraction, generally preceding radiologic response, marked tumor-resident clones.

PCR or immunohistochemistry showed mismatch repair deficiency in every enrolled patient. TCR sequencing covered a few patients who responded to pembrolizumab. TCRdb's copy holds only in-frame clones and misses some; the assay was immunoSEQ multiplex PCR. The data show over 75,000 clones, 65% to 85% seen once. Specimen: peripheral blood, collected 12 weeks after starting pembrolizumab. This receptor was obtained from an adult with mismatch repair-deficient cancer.

DNA of the CDR3: TGTGCCAGCAGTGAGGGGACAGACAGATCCTACGAGCAGTACTTC. It specifies CASSEGTDRSYEQYF. The rearrangement joins TRBV2 to TRBJ2-7, with 7 bases matching TRBD1. CDR3 length: 15 amino acids. From germline, CDR1 is SNHLY and CDR2 FYNNEI. The V and J ends lost 3 bases and 1 base, in that order; junction bases with no gene match: 6. Supplemented by reference TRBV2 and TRBJ2-7, the full variable domain reads EPEVTQTPSHQVTQMGQEVILRCVPISNHLYFYWYRQILGQKVEFLVSFYNNEISEKSEIFDDQFSVERPDGSNFTLKIRSTKLEDSAMYFCASSEGTDRSYEQYFGPGTRLTVT.